The 32 T cell receptor beta chains listed next were all sequenced from one sample in a study of T cell responses to AZD1222 COVID-19 vaccine. Profiled with immunoSEQ multiplex PCR; TCRdb holds only in-frame clones, not every one. The table records around 70,000 clones, roughly 90% of them present only once. The source was peripheral blood, collected on day 0 of AZD1222 vaccination. These receptors were collected from an adult in good health.

The chain couples TRBV7-9 to TRBJ2-7; TRBD1 aligns across 10 bases. The CDR3 runs to 16 residues. V lost 1 base, J lost 6 bases, and 9 bases stayed unmatched. The germline gives CDR1 SEHNR, CDR2 FQNEAQ (reference sequence). The chain's CDR3 is CASSLGVPGQGSEQYF. Written as DNA, the CDR3 is TGTGCCAGCAGCTTAGGGGTTCCGGGACAGGGGTCCGAGCAGTACTTC.

The rearrangement links TRBV9 to TRBJ1-4, with D possibly being TRBD1 (5 bases). Germline V CDR1 and CDR2: SGDLS, YYNGEE. The V gene lost 0 bases and the J gene lost 4 bases, with 13 bases spanning the gap. CDR3 length: 16 amino acids. The chain's CDR3 is CASSVGGGAGNEKLFF. CDR3 DNA: TGTGCCAGCAGCGTAGGCGGTGGGGCTGGTAATGAAAAACTGTTTTTT.

The chain links TRBV9 to TRBJ1-5; D perhaps matches TRBD1 (6 bases). The CDR3 is 14 residues long. V was cut by 3 bases and J by 4 bases, with 11 bases left in between. The germline V gene encodes CDR1 SGDLS and CDR2 YYNGEE. For the CDR3, the DNA is TGTGCCAGCAGCGGTCAGGGGAGGAATCAGCCCCAGCATTTT. Its protein product is CASSGQGRNQPQHF.

The rearrangement links TRBV7-6 to TRBJ1-1; 7 bases are a match to TRBD1. CDR1 and CDR2 from the germline V gene are SGHVS and FNYEAQ. V was clipped by 3 bases and J by 1 base; unmatched bases: 2. CDR3 length: 14 amino acids. The CDR3 spells CASSLRGPNTEAFF. CDR3 nucleotides: TGTGCCAGCAGCTTGAGGGGGCCGAACACTGAAGCTTTCTTT.

This rearrangement joins TRBV19 to TRBJ1-1, with a weak D call TRBD1 (5 bases). V lost 5 bases, J lost 2 bases, and 9 bases lay in between. The CDR3 loop spans 13 amino acids. Germline lookup yields CDR1 LNHDA and CDR2 SQIVND (reference sequence). CDR3 protein: CASSFGQNTEAFF. CDR3 in DNA: TGTGCCAGTAGTTTCGGACAAAACACTGAAGCTTTCTTT.

The chain joins TRBV9 to TRBJ1-2; 9 bases map to TRBD1. The CDR3 totals 15 residues. CDR1 is SGDLS and CDR2 is YYNGEE in the germline V gene. J lost 6 bases, V lost 4 bases, and 10 bases had no gene match. CDR3: CASSTGGQGLNGYTF. CDR3 DNA sequence: TGTGCCAGCAGCACGGGGGGACAGGGTCTTAATGGCTACACCTTC.

This chain uses TRBV5-6 with TRBJ2-3; D is possibly TRBD1 (6 bases). Germline CDR1 is SGHDT and CDR2 is YYEEEE. V was cut by 4 bases and J by 2 bases, with 14 bases left in between. CDR3 length: 15 residues. The CDR3: CASSAPGHSTDTQYF. The DNA of the CDR3 is TGTGCCAGCAGCGCTCCGGGACATTCCACAGATACGCAGTATTTT.

Note on this clone: Other DNA variants within this sample encode the same CDR3. The rearrangement links TRBV5-4 to TRBJ2-3; 8 bases match TRBD1. V was pared by 2 bases and J by 6 bases, with 5 bases of the junction left unmatched. The germline gives CDR1 SGHNT, CDR2 YYREEE (reference sequence). This CDR3 has 14 residues. The CDR3 here is CASSLGQGFDTQYF. CDR3 DNA sequence: TGTGCCAGCAGCTTAGGACAGGGTTTTGATACGCAGTATTTT.

The chain carries TRBV28 and TRBJ2-5; D remains unclear. This CDR3 spans 16 amino acids. Germline values: CDR1 MDHEN, CDR2 SYDVKM. V was cut by 2 bases and J by 2 bases, with 15 bases left in between. CDR3 amino acids: CASSLIDGPRQETQYF. The CDR3, as DNA: TGTGCCAGCAGTTTAATTGATGGGCCGAGACAAGAGACCCAGTACTTC.

This clone was detected only a few times. CDR3 sequence reads: CAWSVVLGQVSSGANVLTF. DNA of the CDR3: TGTGCCTGGAGTGTGGTTTTGGGGCAGGTCAGCTCTGGGGCCAACGTCCTGACTTTC. The chain joins TRBV30 to TRBJ2-6; tentative D call: TRBD1 (5 bases). Trimming took 0 bases from V and 0 from J, leaving 18 bases between them. The CDR3 spans 19 residues. The germline gives CDR1 GTSNPN, CDR2 SVGIG (reference sequence).

The chain combines TRBV5-6 with TRBJ2-1; tentatively, D is TRBD2 (6 bases). Germline CDR1 is SGHDT and CDR2 is YYEEEE. This CDR3 spans 14 amino acids. The V and J ends lost 0 bases and 5 bases respectively, with 9 bases between them. The CDR3 DNA is TGTGCCAGCAGCTTGGTACTAGCCCACAATGAGCAGTTCTTC. It yields the protein CASSLVLAHNEQFF.

This chain uses TRBV19 with TRBJ2-3; 8 bases are shared with TRBD2. V gave up 6 bases and J gave up 3 bases; unmatched junction bases: 8. In germline, CDR1 is LNHDA, CDR2 SQIVND (reference sequence). The CDR3 has 15 amino acids. CDR3 sequence (DNA): TGTGCCAGTAGATCGGGGGGGGGCCGTACAGATACGCAGTATTTT. Translating gives CASRSGGGRTDTQYF. Looking up the rest from reference TRBV19 and TRBJ2-3 gives the full variable domain: DGGITQSPKYLFRKEGQNVTLSCEQNLNHDAMYWYRQDPGQGLRLIYYSQIVNDFQKGDIAEGYSVSREKKESFPLTVTSAQKNPTAFYLCASRSGGGRTDTQYFGPGTRLTVL.

V gene TRBV7-9 combines with J gene TRBJ2-7, with 8 nucleotides matching TRBD1. CDR1 SEHNR and CDR2 FQNEAQ come from the germline V gene (reference sequence). The CDR3 extends over 15 amino acids. After removal of 5 bases from V and 2 bases from J, the junction contained 8 bases not matched to a gene. This CDR3 reads CASSPIGQGAYEQYF. The CDR3 DNA reads TGTGCCAGCAGCCCAATAGGACAGGGCGCCTACGAGCAGTACTTC.

The V gene is TRBV2, the J gene TRBJ2-5; D gene unclear. This CDR3 is built from 14 residues. V was cut by 7 bases and J by 3 bases, with 15 bases left in between. Germline V gives CDR1 SNHLY, CDR2 FYNNEI. CDR3 protein: CASTLDEKEETQYF. DNA for the CDR3: TGTGCCAGCACCCTGGACGAGAAAGAAGAGACCCAGTACTTC.

J is TRBJ2-7 and V is TRBV5-4; 7 bases are a match to TRBD1. This CDR3 contains 14 residues. CDR1 is SGHNT and CDR2 is YYREEE in the germline V gene (reference sequence). V shed 2 bases, J shed 2 bases, and the junction held 4 bases outside the gene matches. CDR3 DNA: TGTGCCAGCAGCTTTGGACAGGAGACCTACGAGCAGTACTTC. It translates to CASSFGQETYEQYF.

The V gene is TRBV6-4, the J gene TRBJ1-6; 7 nucleotides agree with TRBD1. With V trimmed by 6 bases and J by 4 bases, 3 bases remained unmatched. The CDR3 contains 14 residues. Germline CDR1 and CDR2: MRHNA and SNTAGT. The CDR3 loop is CASRRDSYNSPLHF. The CDR3 region has the DNA TGTGCCAGCAGGAGGGACAGTTATAATTCACCCCTCCACTTT.

The genes are TRBV19 and TRBJ2-2; D might be TRBD2 (5 bases). The CDR3 is 13 amino acids. Germline assignment: CDR1 LNHDA and CDR2 SQIVND (reference sequence). V was pared by 0 bases and J by 8 bases, with 7 bases between. For the CDR3, the DNA is TGTGCCAGTAGTATAGAAGGAGGTGGGGAGCTGTTTTTT. It encodes CASSIEGGGELFF.

V gene TRBV2 combines with J gene TRBJ1-5; TRBD1 matches 8 bases. Germline V gives CDR1 SNHLY, CDR2 FYNNEI. CDR3 length: 13 residues. The trim removed 4 bases at V and 6 bases at J, leaving 2 bases unmatched. CDR3 nucleotide sequence: TGTGCCAGCAGTGGACAGGGGAGTCAGCCCCAGCATTTT. Its protein product is CASSGQGSQPQHF.

CDR3 DNA: TGTGCCAGCAGTTTTGGCGACAGGGTCTACGAGCAGTACTTC. Translating it yields CASSFGDRVYEQYF. V and J are TRBV27 and TRBJ2-7; 7 bases are a match to TRBD1. The V segment lost 3 bases and the J segment 3 bases; nucleotides outside the gene matches: 5. The V gene's germline CDR1 is MNHEY and CDR2 SMNVEV (reference sequence). The CDR3 is 14 residues long.

In its sample, this clone was seen a few times. The V call is TRBV7-3, the J call TRBJ2-7; D is uncertain. V gave up 5 bases and J gave up 2 bases, with 10 bases separating them. This CDR3 region has 13 residues. Germline CDR1 SGHTA, CDR2 FQGTGA. CDR3 protein: CASSLDLTYEQYF. The CDR3 DNA is TGTGCCAGCAGCCTCGACCTGACCTACGAGCAGTACTTC.

The sample holds one count of this clone. The V gene is TRBV6-6, the J gene TRBJ2-7; 11 bases match TRBD2. V shed 4 bases and J 2 bases; nucleotides not matched to a gene: 4. Per germline, CDR1 MNHNY and CDR2 SVGAGI (reference sequence). CDR3 size: 15 residues. CDR3 sequence reads: CASSLLAGDTYEQYF. For the CDR3, the DNA is TGTGCCAGCAGTTTACTAGCGGGAGACACCTACGAGCAGTACTTC.

The rearrangement joins TRBV7-9 to TRBJ2-5; 9 nucleotides line up with TRBD1. Germline CDR1 SEHNR, CDR2 FQNEAQ (reference sequence). The V and J ends lost 7 bases and 2 bases, in that order; junction bases with no gene match: 2. CDR3 length: 13 amino acids. For the CDR3, the DNA is TGTGCCAGCAACGACAGGGGGCAAGAGACCCAGTACTTC. It encodes CASNDRGQETQYF.

This clone was seen a single time. This rearrangement joins TRBV5-6 to TRBJ2-7; unclear D gene. Germline V gene lookup returns CDR1 SGHDT and CDR2 YYEEEE. With 1 base removed from V and 1 base from J, the gap between germline ends came to 12 bases. The CDR3 totals 15 residues. The CDR3: CASSLYKGVSYEQYF. DNA for the CDR3: TGTGCCAGCAGCTTGTATAAGGGTGTATCCTACGAGCAGTACTTC.

This clone was picked up one time. The rearrangement uses TRBV30 and TRBJ1-6; 7 bases are a match to TRBD1. The CDR3 has 14 residues. Germline V gene sequence: CDR1 GTSNPN, CDR2 SVGIG (reference sequence). Unmatched junction bases numbered 13, after V lost 8 bases and J lost 9 bases. CDR3 in amino acids: CAGQADRVTSPLHF. CDR3 coding DNA: TGTGCCGGACAAGCCGACAGGGTAACTTCACCCCTCCACTTT.

The V and J genes are TRBV28 and TRBJ1-2; no reliable D call. Germline V gives CDR1 MDHEN, CDR2 SYDVKM. This CDR3 is built from 14 residues. Deletions cut 5 bases from V and 2 bases from J, with 12 bases between. The CDR3 spells CASSALYGNYGYTF. The CDR3 DNA follows: TGTGCCAGCAGTGCCCTTTACGGGAACTATGGCTACACCTTC.

The V gene is TRBV19, the J gene TRBJ2-4; unclear D gene. Trimming took 7 bases from V and 3 from J, leaving 13 bases between them. The V gene's germline CDR1 is LNHDA and CDR2 SQIVND (reference sequence). The CDR3 is 14 residues long. CDR3 protein: CASKGGYGKNIQYF. The CDR3 DNA sequence: TGTGCCAGTAAGGGCGGTTACGGCAAAAACATTCAGTACTTC.

V is TRBV19 and J is TRBJ2-7; TRBD2 might be the D (7 bases). Trimming pared 7 bases from V and 4 bases from J, leaving 20 bases between. This CDR3 contains 15 residues. Germline V gene lookup returns CDR1 LNHDA and CDR2 SQIVND (reference sequence). For the CDR3, the DNA is TGTGCCAGTACCGATTCGGGGGGCGAGGGGTACGAGCAGTACTTC. This encodes CASTDSGGEGYEQYF.

The rearrangement uses TRBV27 and TRBJ2-2; D gene ambiguous. Germline lookup yields CDR1 MNHEY and CDR2 SMNVEV (reference sequence). Trimming took off 3 bases at V and 0 bases at J, with 17 bases between the two ends. CDR3 length: 18 amino acids. The CDR3 is CASSLSVTWAANTGELFF. The DNA for the CDR3 is TGTGCCAGCAGTTTGTCTGTTACGTGGGCAGCGAACACCGGGGAGCTGTTTTTT.

CDR3 residues: CASSLLSNSNQPQHF. CDR3 in DNA: TGTGCCAGCAGCTTACTGTCAAATAGCAATCAGCCCCAGCATTTT. The chain recombines TRBV11-1 with TRBJ1-5, with no clear D. The CDR3 length is 15 residues. Trimming removed 2 bases from V and 0 bases from J, with 8 bases in between. CDR1 and CDR2 from the germline V gene are SGHAT and FQDESV (reference sequence).

V is TRBV2 and J is TRBJ2-7; no clear D. This CDR3 contains 11 residues. Germline CDR1 and CDR2: SNHLY and FYNNEI. The ends were cut back, 5 bases at V and 7 bases at J, with 9 bases in the middle. The CDR3 bases are TGTGCCAGCAGTTACTACGAAGAGCAGTACTTC. Translating gives CASSYYEEQYF.

The chain couples TRBV7-3 to TRBJ2-7, with 7 bases aligning to TRBD1. The CDR3 sequence is 13 residues long. J lost 5 bases, V lost 2 bases, and 3 bases had no gene match. Per the germline V gene, CDR1 is SGHTA and CDR2 is FQGTGA. DNA for the CDR3: TGTGCCAGCAGCTTACTTCAGGGGGACGAGCAGTACTTC. Its protein is CASSLLQGDEQYF.

This clone is a singleton in its sample. The rearrangement joins TRBV5-4 to TRBJ1-1, with 7 bases fitting TRBD1. Per the germline V gene, CDR1 is SGHNT and CDR2 is YYREEE (reference sequence). The CDR3 is 16 residues long. V shed 4 bases and J 4 bases; nucleotides not matched to a gene: 13. CDR3: CASSPEGGQLITEAFF. CDR3 coding DNA: TGTGCCAGCAGCCCCGAGGGGGGACAGTTAATCACTGAAGCTTTCTTT.